The sample holds a few counts of the clone carrying this TCR beta chain. The source of the sample is a study of T cells after yellow fever vaccination. Each CDR3 protein gets one entry after TCRdb re-called the 5' RACE reads with MiXCR. The sample has 35,000 to 55,000 distinct CDR3 sequences; around 6.4% are singletons. Trimming at V came to 5 bases and at J to 8 bases, leaving 8 bases not matched to a gene. CDR3 length equals 13 residues. The source is a man aged 25-45 years who received the YFV17D yellow fever vaccine. The material was PBMCs, either bulk or a sorted T-cell subset (CD4+, CD8+, memory, or dextramer-sorted; not recorded which), obtained 45 days after the yellow fever booster vaccination. The chain carries TRBV12-3 or TRBV12-4 and TRBJ1-2; 7 nucleotides line up with TRBD1. The CDR3 loop reads CASSHRRGGGYTF. Written as DNA, the CDR3 is TGTGCCAGCAGTCATCGAAGAGGGGGCGGCTACACCTTC.